This is a list of T cell receptor beta chains from one sample in a study of blood T cell repertoires in COVID-19. Generated by immunoSEQ multiplex PCR, the TCRdb table keeps only in-frame clones and is missing some. Here the sample spans approximately 190,000 clones, approximately 84% being singletons. Input material: peripheral blood. These receptors all come from a woman aged 70-85 years with active or convalescent COVID-19. The conserved cysteine and the conserved F or W are not part of the CDR3 here. Each record gives: V gene, J gene, clone size, CDR3 protein. For some rows the clone size is stated as once, few or many, or as a class when expanded; others skip it.

TRBV5-5	TRBJ1-4	.	ASSPGTGGVANEKLF
TRBV7-2	TRBJ2-2	once	ASSRRPGAGELF
TRBV5-1	TRBJ2-5	.	ASRPDSQETQY
TRBV7-9	TRBJ2-1	.	ASTTRGQAGTYNEQF
TRBV6-6	TRBJ2-7	once	ASSYSRQSTYEQY
TRBV21-1	TRBJ2-7	.	ASSDTGEQY
TRBV7-3	TRBJ2-1	.	ASSSTGLAGNNEQF
TRBV9	TRBJ1-3	.	ASSPAGRNTIY
TRBV5-5	TRBJ2-7	.	ASSLDRGAPSYEQY
TRBV5-1	TRBJ2-2	.	ASSLGGFNTGELF
TRBV5-1	TRBJ2-1	.	ASSRDMSVYEQF
TRBV6-4	TRBJ1-1	.	ASSVTANTEAF
TRBV6-4	TRBJ2-2	.	ASSERSGSVRTGELF
TRBV2	TRBJ1-4	.	ASSSTGGGEKLF
TRBV10-2	TRBJ2-7	.	ASSEVTSGRNEQY
TRBV7-6	TRBJ2-1	once	ASSRFLAEAYNEQF
TRBV11-2	TRBJ2-3	.	ASSLTASTDTQY
TRBV28	TRBJ2-1	.	ASKSAGGLAGSNEQF
TRBV27	TRBJ1-1	medium-sized	ASRTGSTEAF
TRBV12-3/TRBV12-4	TRBJ2-7	few	ASTRGHKYEQY
TRBV5-1	TRBJ2-3	.	ASSFLQGGSSGSPLVRTDTQY
TRBV7-2	TRBJ1-2	.	ASSSRTGRQGYT
TRBV6-5	TRBJ1-2	few	ASSRDRVGYT
TRBV24-1	TRBJ2-5	.	ATSDPTPGSETQY
TRBV3-1/TRBV3-2	TRBJ2-1	.	ASSQGSGGDVEQF
TRBV7-9	TRBJ2-7	.	ASSPNRDRRTYEQY
TRBV2	TRBJ1-1	.	ASSFGTGTGITEAF
TRBV7-9	TRBJ2-1	.	ASSLVETAEQF
TRBV6-5	TRBJ2-7	.	ASSRDRVSHEQY
TRBV2	TRBJ2-1	.	ASSVGGTSYNEQF
TRBV10-3	TRBJ1-2	.	AIRDPGQGASNYGYT
TRBV2	TRBJ2-7	once	ASSPVGRGGEQY
TRBV2	TRBJ2-1	.	ASRGTSGSGGEQF
TRBV6-6	TRBJ2-6	.	AILSRAPGANVLT
TRBV27	TRBJ1-2	many	ASSLKVGGVVSYGYT
TRBV9	TRBJ2-5	.	ASSVDPGLGLLETQY
TRBV6-5	TRBJ2-3	once	ASSYRGPAGDTQY
TRBV5-6	TRBJ2-7	.	ASSLNTGTGLREQY
TRBV5-1	TRBJ2-2	.	ASQSLAGSGELF
TRBV6-1	TRBJ2-3	.	ASSGGWLAGVLGGADTQY
TRBV4-1	TRBJ1-4	.	ASSQGTSATNEKLF
TRBV2	TRBJ2-7	few	ASSDIGYEQY
TRBV10-3	TRBJ1-1	.	ASRQVANTEAF
TRBV14	TRBJ1-6	.	ASSSYRVDSPLH
TRBV6-5	TRBJ1-3	.	ASSQGHSGNTIY
TRBV5-1	TRBJ1-2	.	ASSPEGFDSRPRYT
TRBV11-3	TRBJ2-2	.	ASSVGRGTGELF
TRBV7-9	TRBJ2-5	.	ASFGLAQETQY
TRBV4-1	TRBJ2-1	.	ASSQGQVSYNEQF